One and the same sample provided the 22 T cell receptor beta chains below, sequenced in a study of T-cell memory formation after mild COVID-19. TCRdb re-called the 5' RACE reads through MiXCR, storing one row per CDR3 protein. The data hold more than 250,000 distinct CDR3 sequences, with roughly 17% observed a single time. Source material: PBMCs or a T cell subset sorted from them (not recorded which). These receptors all stem from a young man who had mild COVID-19 (a few samples of this study predate the infection). Cell type and time point are not known.

This clonotype was counted a few times. V usage is TRBV6-2 or TRBV6-3 and J usage is TRBJ2-1, with 7 bases lining up with TRBD1. V lost 2 bases and J lost 4; bases outside the gene matches: 8. This CDR3 spans 16 amino acids. Germline CDR1 is MNHEY and CDR2 is SVGEGT. CDR3 DNA sequence: TGTGCCAGCAGTTACCTCCGACAGGGACCATACAATGAGCAGTTCTTC. Its protein product is CASSYLRQGPYNEQFF.

The V and J genes are TRBV7-6 and TRBJ2-1; D possibly corresponds to TRBD2 (7 bases). CDR1 and CDR2 (germline): SGHVS, FNYEAQ. CDR3 length: 17 residues. Trimming removed 1 base at V and 3 bases at J, with 16 bases between. CDR3 nucleotides: TGTGCCAGCAGCTTAGAATACCCGGGGGGCCTCTACAATGAGCAGTTCTTC. This gives the protein CASSLEYPGGLYNEQFF.

This sequence joins TRBV12-5 and TRBJ2-7, with 8 positions matching TRBD1. V lost 4 bases to trimming and J lost 4 bases; unmatched junction nucleotides: 6. The CDR3 is made up of 14 amino acids. Germline CDR1 is LGHNT and CDR2 is FRNRAP. As DNA, the CDR3 is TGTGCTAGTGGTTCGGGGGACAGGATATACGAGCAGTACTTC. Its translation is CASGSGDRIYEQYF.

The chain couples TRBV5-6 to TRBJ1-2, with D possibly matching TRBD1 (6 bases). The CDR3 runs 14 residues. V was cut by 5 bases and J by 5 bases, with 16 bases left in between. Germline assignment: CDR1 SGHDT and CDR2 YYEEEE. The CDR3 is CASSGGRGQYGYTF. CDR3 DNA sequence: TGTGCCAGCAGTGGGGGGCGGGGACAATATGGCTACACCTTC.

The V and J genes are TRBV7-9 and TRBJ2-7; weak D call: TRBD2 (5 bases). Trimming took 1 base from V and 7 from J, leaving 11 bases between them. In germline, CDR1 is SEHNR, CDR2 FQNEAQ (reference sequence). This CDR3 is 13 amino acids long. CDR3 loop: CASSLGIRGEQYF. CDR3 nucleotides: TGTGCCAGCAGCTTAGGGATTCGCGGGGAGCAGTACTTC.

This clonotype has ten or more counts. This sequence joins TRBV6-5 and TRBJ1-2; D is undetermined. The CDR3 length is 13 residues. Between the trimmed V and J ends, which lost 6 bases and 4 bases, there was a span of 12 bases. Germline V gives CDR1 MNHEY, CDR2 SVGAGI. This CDR3 reads CASSQTGGYGYTF. The DNA of the CDR3 is TGTGCCAGCAGCCAGACCGGCGGCTATGGCTACACCTTC.

The chain carries TRBV4-1 and TRBJ2-7, with D unclear. Germline CDR1 is MGHRA and CDR2 is YSYEKL. The CDR3 is made up of 13 amino acids. V gave up 3 bases and J gave up 7 bases, with 13 bases separating them. CDR3 sequence reads: CASSQIGSTEQYF. The DNA for the CDR3 is TGCGCCAGCAGCCAGATCGGGTCCACGGAGCAGTACTTC.

This clonotype was detected only a few times. The genes are TRBV12-3 or TRBV12-4 and TRBJ2-3; tentative D call: TRBD1 (5 bases). The CDR3 extends over 13 amino acids. V dropped 6 bases and J dropped 1 base, with 8 bases sitting between them. CDR3 coding DNA: TGTGCCAGCAGGGCAGGGCGCACAGATACGCAGTATTTT. This encodes CASRAGRTDTQYF.

This clonotype was seen a few times. The chain uses TRBV29-1 and TRBJ2-7; no clear D. The germline V gene has CDR1 SQVTM and CDR2 ANQGSEA. The CDR3 consists of 11 residues. V was cut by 7 bases and J by 1 base, with 8 bases left in between. In DNA, the CDR3 is TGCAGCGGGGCCCAGTCCTACGAGCAGTACTTC. It codes for CSGAQSYEQYF.

This clonotype showed up just a few times. The gene calls are TRBV15 and TRBJ1-5; D is unclear. Germline-derived CDR1 and CDR2 are LNHNV and YYDKDF (reference sequence). This CDR3 is built from 14 residues. V was clipped by 1 base and J by 6 bases, with 10 bases between them. The CDR3 DNA is TGTGCCACCAGCAGAGTCGGGTGGGGTCAGCCCCAGCATTTT. Amino acids: CATSRVGWGQPQHF.

This clonotype has only a few counts. J is TRBJ1-1 and V is TRBV12-3 or TRBV12-4, with a possible D match to TRBD1 (6 bases). This CDR3 has 14 residues. V was trimmed by 5 bases and J by 5 bases, leaving 15 bases between them. CDR3 nucleotides: TGTGCCAGCAGTCAACAGGGATTAGGTACTGAAGCTTTCTTT. Amino acids: CASSQQGLGTEAFF.

The chain employs TRBV11-2 and TRBJ2-3; the D is unclear. Germline V gene data show CDR1 as SGHAT and CDR2 as FQNNGV. Trimming left V 9 bases short and J 4 bases short, with 8 bases between. The CDR3 loop spans 11 amino acids. CDR3 residues: CASSGADTQYF. In DNA, the CDR3 is TGTGCCAGTTCAGGCGCAGATACGCAGTATTTT.

This clonotype occurred a few times. The J gene is TRBJ2-1, the V gene TRBV29-1, with a possible D match to TRBD1 (5 bases). Deletions cut 5 bases from V and 9 bases from J, with 8 bases between. Germline loops: CDR1 SQVTM, CDR2 ANQGSEA. The CDR3 is 10 residues long. CDR3 sequence: CSVRGGEQFF. CDR3 coding DNA: TGCAGCGTTAGGGGCGGTGAGCAGTTCTTC.

This clonotype occurred a few times. The genes are TRBV11-2 and TRBJ1-1, with no clear D. V lost 4 bases and J 6 bases, leaving 12 bases between the germline ends. Germline V gene lookup returns CDR1 SGHAT and CDR2 FQNNGV. The CDR3 has 13 residues. The CDR3 DNA reads TGTGCCAGCAGCTCCCTAAAGAGGGCTGAAGCTTTCTTT. Translated, it gives CASSSLKRAEAFF.

The chain carries TRBV19 and TRBJ2-5; 8 nucleotides agree with TRBD1. With 6 bases clipped from V and 5 bases from J, the junction kept 11 bases outside the gene matches. Germline CDR1 LNHDA, CDR2 SQIVND (reference sequence). This CDR3 is built from 15 residues. The CDR3 loop is CASSRSGTGWETQYF. CDR3 in DNA: TGTGCCAGTAGCCGATCCGGGACAGGCTGGGAGACCCAGTACTTC.

The table lists this clonotype with a few counts. The rearrangement links TRBV7-9 to TRBJ1-4; D is unresolved. V was pared by 5 bases and J by 0 bases, with 13 bases between. CDR1 SEHNR and CDR2 FQNEAQ come from the germline V gene (reference sequence). There are 16 residues in the CDR3. The CDR3 sequence is CASSPVPIATNEKLFF. In DNA form, the CDR3 reads TGTGCCAGCAGCCCGGTCCCCATCGCAACTAATGAAAAACTGTTTTTT. Full variable domain (remainder filled in from reference TRBV7-9 and TRBJ1-4): DTGVSQNPRHKITKRGQNVTFRCDPISEHNRLYWYRQTLGQGPEFLTYFQNEAQLEKSRLLSDRFSAERPKGSFSTLEIQRTEQGDSAMYLCASSPVPIATNEKLFFGSGTQLSVL.

This clonotype was counted a few times. V is TRBV12-3 or TRBV12-4 and J is TRBJ2-6; D is perhaps TRBD1 (6 bases). The CDR3 has 15 amino acids. V was pared by 5 bases and J by 2 bases, with 10 bases between. CDR3 DNA: TGTGCCAGCAGTATCCGGACAGCTGGGGCCAACGTCCTGACTTTC. It specifies CASSIRTAGANVLTF.

This chain connects TRBV6-2 or TRBV6-3 to TRBJ1-2; 10 bases line up with TRBD1. The germline V gene encodes CDR1 MNHEY and CDR2 SVGEGT. The V segment lost 6 bases and the J segment 9 bases; nucleotides outside the gene matches: 7. This CDR3 comprises 13 residues. CDR3 loop: CASSPGQGQSYTF. DNA of the CDR3: TGTGCCAGCAGCCCGGGACAGGGGCAAAGCTACACCTTC.

V gene TRBV7-2 combines with J gene TRBJ2-1; D is unresolved. The CDR3 sequence is 14 residues long. Per germline, CDR1 SGHTA and CDR2 FQGNSA. V lost 0 bases and J 4 bases, leaving 7 bases between the germline ends. DNA for the CDR3: TGTGCCAGCAGCTTAGCCAACAAGTACAATGAGCAGTTCTTC. It translates to CASSLANKYNEQFF.

The rearrangement links TRBV29-1 to TRBJ2-7; D perhaps matches TRBD2 (6 bases). Germline assignment: CDR1 SQVTM and CDR2 ANQGSEA. The CDR3 runs 10 residues. V shed 6 bases and J shed 3 bases, with 6 bases lying between them. The CDR3 loop is CSVRGYEQYF. DNA for the CDR3: TGCAGCGTGCGGGGCTACGAGCAGTACTTC.

The sample holds a few counts of this clonotype. The V call is TRBV7-9, the J call TRBJ2-1; 8 bases are shared with TRBD2. Per the germline V gene, CDR1 is SEHNR and CDR2 is FQNEAQ (reference sequence). The CDR3 spans 17 residues. V gave up 1 base and J gave up 5 bases; unmatched junction bases: 10. The CDR3 nucleotides read TGTGCCAGCAGCTTAGGTTTTGGTAGCGGGGTACACAATGAGCAGTTCTTC. The encoded protein is CASSLGFGSGVHNEQFF.

This clonotype was counted many times. The V gene is TRBV5-1, the J gene TRBJ2-7; D could derive from TRBD1 or TRBD2 (7 bases each). Per the germline V gene, CDR1 is SGHRS and CDR2 is YFSETQ. V was trimmed by 0 bases and J by 3 bases, leaving 16 bases between them. The CDR3 covers 16 residues. The CDR3 loop reads CASSLAPTGRDYEQYF. In DNA, the CDR3 is TGCGCCAGCAGCTTGGCCCCGACAGGGAGGGACTACGAGCAGTACTTC. Full variable domain (outside the CDR3, taken from reference TRBV5-1 and TRBJ2-7): KAGVTQTPRYLIKTRGQQVTLSCSPISGHRSVSWYQQTPGQGLQFLFEYFSETQRNKGNFPGRFSGRQFSNSRSEMNVSTLELGDSALYLCASSLAPTGRDYEQYFGPGTRLTVT.